The 30 T cell receptor beta chains below come from one sample, sequenced in a study of cytomegalovirus exposure and HLA in healthy donors. With 60 Vbeta and 13 Jbeta primers, the PCR was carried out. Some clones are missing from TCRdb's copy, which holds only in-frame ones; the method was immunoSEQ multiplex PCR. This table holds about 99,000 clones, 76% found once. Material: PBMCs. These receptors all stem from a woman aged 18-35 years in good health and CMV-seropositive.

V is TRBV2 and J is TRBJ1-5; 11 positions match TRBD1. The CDR3 covers 17 residues. The germline V gene encodes CDR1 SNHLY and CDR2 FYNNEI. Trimming at V came to 7 bases and at J to 0 bases, leaving 8 bases not matched to a gene. The DNA of the CDR3 is TGTGCCAGCAATGAGTGGACAGGGGGCTTTAGCAATCAGCCCCAGCATTTT. Its protein is CASNEWTGGFSNQPQHF. Full variable domain (rest looked up from reference TRBV2 and TRBJ1-5): EPEVTQTPSHQVTQMGQEVILRCVPISNHLYFYWYRQILGQKVEFLVSFYNNEISEKSEIFDDQFSVERPDGSNFTLKIRSTKLEDSAMYFCASNEWTGGFSNQPQHFGDGTRLSIL.

The V and J genes are TRBV4-1 and TRBJ1-1; 7 positions agree with TRBD1. CDR1 and CDR2 (germline): MGHRA, YSYEKL. V shed 4 bases, J shed 7 bases, and the junction held 3 bases outside the gene matches. The CDR3 spans 12 residues. CDR3 region: CASSPGTVEAFF. CDR3 sequence (DNA): TGCGCCAGCAGCCCGGGGACAGTTGAAGCTTTCTTT.

V is TRBV9 and J is TRBJ2-5, with 10 bases lining up with TRBD2. CDR1 is SGDLS and CDR2 is YYNGEE in the germline V gene. This CDR3 is built from 15 residues. The trim removed 3 bases at V and 2 bases at J, leaving 4 bases unmatched. The CDR3 DNA reads as TGTGCCAGCAGCGCTAGCGGGAGTTTGCAAGAGACCCAGTACTTC. This codes for CASSASGSLQETQYF. Full variable domain (remainder filled in from reference TRBV9 and TRBJ2-5): DSGVTQTPKHLITATGQRVTLRCSPRSGDLSVYWYQQSLDQGLQFLIQYYNGEERAKGNILERFSAQQFPDLHSELNLSSLELGDSALYFCASSASGSLQETQYFGPGTRLLVL.

J is TRBJ2-7 and V is TRBV11-1; D remains ambiguous. This CDR3 comprises 13 residues. Germline CDR1 and CDR2: SGHAT and FQDESV (reference sequence). V was cut by 4 bases and J by 1 base, with 8 bases left in between. This CDR3 is CASSYQVSYEQYF. The CDR3, as DNA: TGTGCCAGCAGCTATCAGGTTTCCTACGAGCAGTACTTC.

The V and J genes are TRBV5-6 and TRBJ1-3; 9 nucleotides agree with TRBD1. J gave up 4 bases and V 4 bases, and 3 bases lay outside the gene matches. The germline gives CDR1 SGHDT, CDR2 YYEEEE. The CDR3 runs 14 residues. CDR3 protein: CASSDGTGGNTIYF. The DNA for the CDR3 is TGTGCCAGCAGCGACGGGACAGGGGGAAACACCATATATTTT.

The chain couples TRBV4-1 to TRBJ1-1; tentative D call: TRBD1 (6 bases). This CDR3 has 17 residues. Looked up from germline, CDR1 is MGHRA and CDR2 is YSYEKL. V was trimmed by 1 base and J by 1 base, leaving 16 bases between them. This CDR3 is CASSQAGGSYSNTEAFF. The CDR3, as DNA: TGCGCCAGCAGCCAAGCGGGGGGCTCATATTCGAACACTGAAGCTTTCTTT.

The rearrangement links TRBV4-2 to TRBJ2-7, with 7 bases aligning to TRBD2. The CDR3 is 15 residues long. Trimming cost V 4 bases and J 3 bases; bases outside gene matches: 9. Germline V lookup: CDR1 LGHNA, CDR2 YNFKEQ. CDR3 sequence reads: CASSPPGGFSYEQYF. The DNA for the CDR3 is TGTGCCAGCAGCCCCCCGGGAGGTTTTAGCTACGAGCAGTACTTC.

The chain joins TRBV5-1 to TRBJ2-1, with 11 bases matching TRBD2. J was trimmed by 4 bases and V by 1 base; bases with no gene match: 4. CDR3 size: 16 residues. Germline V CDR1 and CDR2: SGHRS, YFSETQ. This chain's CDR3 is CASSLQVAGGYNEQFF. The CDR3 region has the DNA TGCGCCAGCAGCTTGCAGGTAGCGGGAGGGTACAATGAGCAGTTCTTC. Variable domain in full (rest from reference TRBV5-1 and TRBJ2-1): KAGVTQTPRYLIKTRGQQVTLSCSPISGHRSVSWYQQTPGQGLQFLFEYFSETQRNKGNFPGRFSGRQFSNSRSEMNVSTLELGDSALYLCASSLQVAGGYNEQFFGPGTRLTVL.

The gene calls are TRBV28 and TRBJ1-5; D is ambiguous. The CDR3 consists of 15 residues. Trimming removed 3 bases at V and 9 bases at J, with 18 bases between. Germline CDR1 and CDR2: MDHEN and SYDVKM. In nucleotides, the CDR3 is TGTGCCAGCAGTTTTGTAACGGTATCTACCTGGCCCCAGCATTTT. Translating it yields CASSFVTVSTWPQHF.

This chain links TRBV2 with TRBJ2-2; D uncertain. V dropped 4 bases and J dropped 9 bases, with 3 bases sitting between them. Germline lookup yields CDR1 SNHLY and CDR2 FYNNEI. The CDR3 covers 10 residues. The CDR3 coding sequence is TGTGCCAGCAGTGTTAGGGAGCTGTTTTTT. Protein product: CASSVRELFF.

The CDR3 region is CAWSVRLAGRYSYNEQFF. The CDR3 DNA is TGTGCCTGGAGTGTACGGCTAGCGGGACGCTACTCCTACAATGAGCAGTTCTTC. The V call is TRBV30, the J call TRBJ2-1; TRBD2 agrees at 9 bases. Germline assignment: CDR1 GTSNPN and CDR2 SVGIG (reference sequence). There are 18 residues in the CDR3. V gave up 0 bases and J gave up 0 bases; unmatched junction bases: 9.

The chain recombines TRBV30 with TRBJ2-1; possibly TRBD2 for D (6 bases). V was cut by 4 bases and J by 8 bases, with 21 bases left in between. The germline gives CDR1 GTSNPN, CDR2 SVGIG (reference sequence). The CDR3 is 15 residues long. In nucleotides, the CDR3 is TGTGCCTGGACCAAGGGCCGTGGGGGGATTGATGAGCAGTTCTTC. The encoded protein is CAWTKGRGGIDEQFF.

The gene calls are TRBV6-6 and TRBJ1-4; 9 nucleotides line up with TRBD1. The CDR3 is 15 residues long. Per the germline V gene, CDR1 is MNHNY and CDR2 is SVGAGI (reference sequence). The trim removed 7 bases at V and 6 bases at J, leaving 9 bases unmatched. The CDR3: CASMGQGAVDEKLFF. Written as DNA, the CDR3 is TGTGCCAGCATGGGACAGGGTGCCGTGGATGAAAAACTGTTTTTT.

The rearrangement uses TRBV30 and TRBJ2-5; 7 bases fit TRBD1. There are 14 residues in the CDR3. In germline, CDR1 is GTSNPN, CDR2 SVGIG (reference sequence). The V segment lost 3 bases and the J segment 0 bases; nucleotides outside the gene matches: 4. The CDR3 DNA sequence: TGTGCCTGGAGCGGGACAGTAAACCAAGAGACCCAGTACTTC. As protein: CAWSGTVNQETQYF.

The CDR3 DNA sequence: TGTGCCAGCAGTGACAGGACAGGGGGCTTAGGGAATCAGCCCCAGCATTTT. Translated: CASSDRTGGLGNQPQHF. This sequence joins TRBV2 and TRBJ1-5; 11 bases are shared with TRBD1. With 3 bases clipped from V and 4 bases from J, the junction kept 8 bases outside the gene matches. The germline gives CDR1 SNHLY, CDR2 FYNNEI. The CDR3 runs to 17 residues.

V gene TRBV30 combines with J gene TRBJ2-5, with D possibly matching TRBD2 (5 bases). V shed 2 bases and J shed 4 bases, with 11 bases lying between them. Germline assignment: CDR1 GTSNPN and CDR2 SVGIG (reference sequence). The CDR3 runs to 13 residues. In nucleotides, the CDR3 is TGTGCCTGGAGTCCTGGACTCAGAGAGACCCAGTACTTC. It encodes CAWSPGLRETQYF.

CDR3 protein: CSVSQGQEETQYF. In nucleotides, the CDR3 is TGCAGCGTTTCCCAGGGACAGGAAGAGACCCAGTACTTC. This chain connects TRBV29-1 to TRBJ2-5; 8 nucleotides agree with TRBD1. Germline lookup yields CDR1 SQVTM and CDR2 ANQGSEA. This CDR3 is 13 amino acids long. The trim removed 5 bases at V and 3 bases at J, leaving 5 bases unmatched.

The chain combines TRBV7-9 with TRBJ1-2; D is perhaps TRBD1 (6 bases). V dropped 6 bases and J dropped 2 bases, with 10 bases sitting between them. The CDR3 covers 13 residues. Germline V lookup: CDR1 SEHNR, CDR2 FQNEAQ (reference sequence). This CDR3 reads CASRTTGNYGYTF. The DNA of the CDR3 is TGTGCCAGCAGGACCACAGGGAACTATGGCTACACCTTC.

V and J are TRBV2 and TRBJ2-1; 8 bases are a match to TRBD2. CDR3 length: 17 residues. Germline loops: CDR1 SNHLY, CDR2 FYNNEI. V gave up 2 bases and J gave up 6 bases; unmatched junction bases: 12. The DNA of the CDR3 is TGTGCCAGCAGTGAAAGGGGGGCGGGGGGCGCCTCCAATGAGCAGTTCTTC. Translated: CASSERGAGGASNEQFF.

V and J are TRBV10-2 and TRBJ2-7; 12 bases are shared with TRBD2. Trimming removed 6 bases from V and 6 bases from J; junction bases left unmatched: 6. The CDR3 has 14 residues. Germline CDR1 reads WSHSY; CDR2 reads SAAADI. The CDR3 DNA sequence: TGCGCCAGCAGGCGACTAGCGGGAGTGGGCGAGCAGTACTTC. It yields the protein CASRRLAGVGEQYF.

This clone has just a few counts. This sequence joins TRBV5-6 and TRBJ2-1; 7 bases match TRBD2. J was trimmed by 3 bases and V by 2 bases; bases with no gene match: 5. CDR1 and CDR2 from the germline V gene are SGHDT and YYEEEE. The CDR3 has 15 residues. The CDR3 here is CASSFIQRDYNEQFF. The CDR3 bases are TGTGCCAGCAGCTTTATCCAGCGGGACTACAATGAGCAGTTCTTC.

The V call is TRBV5-1, the J call TRBJ2-3; D ambiguous. Germline values: CDR1 SGHRS, CDR2 YFSETQ. Trimming cost V 0 bases and J 2 bases, with 7 bases left between them. The CDR3 runs 14 residues. CDR3 residues: CASSLGALTDTQYF. The CDR3 DNA reads TGCGCCAGCAGCTTGGGGGCTCTCACAGATACGCAGTATTTT.

The rearrangement links TRBV13 to TRBJ1-6, with D unresolved. The germline CDR1 and CDR2 sequences are PRHDT and FYEKMQ (reference sequence). The CDR3 runs to 18 residues. Trimming removed 1 base at V and 0 bases at J, with 13 bases between. CDR3 sequence (DNA): TGTGCCAGCAGCTTAGTTTCTTTGCGGAGCTCCTATAATTCACCCCTCCACTTT. Residues: CASSLVSLRSSYNSPLHF.

V gene TRBV28 combines with J gene TRBJ2-2, with 7 positions matching TRBD2. Germline CDR1 and CDR2: MDHEN and SYDVKM. This CDR3 has 14 residues. V lost 6 bases to trimming and J lost 6 bases; unmatched junction nucleotides: 7. The CDR3 nucleotides read TGTGCCAGCAGATGGGCGGGAGTGGCCGGGGAGCTGTTTTTT. It translates to CASRWAGVAGELFF.

V is TRBV9 and J is TRBJ1-2; D gene uncertain. Looked up from germline, CDR1 is SGDLS and CDR2 is YYNGEE. The V gene lost 0 bases and the J gene lost 7 bases, with 13 bases spanning the gap. The CDR3 runs 14 residues. This CDR3 reads CASSVGFIGIGYTF. CDR3 DNA: TGTGCCAGCAGCGTAGGGTTTATTGGCATTGGCTACACCTTC.

The V gene is TRBV5-1, the J gene TRBJ1-3, with D unresolved. The germline V gene encodes CDR1 SGHRS and CDR2 YFSETQ. The CDR3 totals 13 residues. V lost 3 bases to trimming and J lost 0 bases, with 4 bases between them. Here the CDR3 DNA reads TGCGCCAGCAGCTCGGGCTCTGGAAACACCATATATTTT. Protein: CASSSGSGNTIYF.

The rearrangement uses TRBV10-2 and TRBJ2-1, with D perhaps matching TRBD2 (6 bases). Between the trimmed V and J ends, which lost 3 bases and 2 bases, there was a span of 23 bases. The V gene's germline CDR1 is WSHSY and CDR2 SAAADI. This CDR3 has 19 amino acids. CDR3 sequence (DNA): TGCGCCAGCAGTGACGTCGTGGGACTGCTCCTCAGTCCCTACAATGAGCAGTTCTTC. This codes for CASSDVVGLLLSPYNEQFF.

V and J are TRBV19 and TRBJ2-1; D remains unclear. Germline loops: CDR1 LNHDA, CDR2 SQIVND (reference sequence). CDR3 length equals 15 residues. Trimming removed 1 base from V and 0 bases from J, with 7 bases in between. Here the CDR3 reads CASSIGSGSYNEQFF. CDR3 bases: TGTGCCAGTAGTATAGGCTCGGGCTCCTACAATGAGCAGTTCTTC.

The chain couples TRBV28 to TRBJ2-1; 8 bases line up with TRBD2. The V and J ends lost 6 bases and 4 bases, in that order; junction bases with no gene match: 8. Germline lookup yields CDR1 MDHEN and CDR2 SYDVKM. This CDR3 has 15 residues. In DNA, the CDR3 is TGTGCCAGCAGCATACTAGCGGAAACATACAATGAGCAGTTCTTC. Amino acid sequence: CASSILAETYNEQFF. The variable domain in full, with the rest retrieved from reference TRBV28 and TRBJ2-1, is DVKVTQSSRYLVKRTGEKVFLECVQDMDHENMFWYRQDPGLGLRLIYFSYDVKMKEKGDIPEGYSVSREKKERFSLILESASTNQTSMYLCASSILAETYNEQFFGPGTRLTVL.

The chain couples TRBV7-9 to TRBJ2-5; 13 bases line up with TRBD2. CDR3 size: 15 residues. V lost 5 bases and J lost 5; bases outside the gene matches: 5. Germline V gene sequence: CDR1 SEHNR, CDR2 FQNEAQ (reference sequence). CDR3 sequence: CASSHGLAGDETQYF. CDR3 nucleotides: TGTGCCAGCAGCCACGGACTAGCGGGAGACGAGACCCAGTACTTC. The full variable domain, its missing parts supplied by reference TRBV7-9 and TRBJ2-5, is DTGVSQNPRHKITKRGQNVTFRCDPISEHNRLYWYRQTLGQGPEFLTYFQNEAQLEKSRLLSDRFSAERPKGSFSTLEIQRTEQGDSAMYLCASSHGLAGDETQYFGPGTRLLVL.